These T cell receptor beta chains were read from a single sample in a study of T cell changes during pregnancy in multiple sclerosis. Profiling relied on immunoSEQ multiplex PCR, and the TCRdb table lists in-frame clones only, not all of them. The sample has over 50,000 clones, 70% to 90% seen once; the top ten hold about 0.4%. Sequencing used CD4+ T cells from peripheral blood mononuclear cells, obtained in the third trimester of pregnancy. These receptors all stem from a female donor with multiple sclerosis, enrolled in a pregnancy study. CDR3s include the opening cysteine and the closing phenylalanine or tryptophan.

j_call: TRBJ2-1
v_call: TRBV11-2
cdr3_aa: CASSLEVSGNYNEQFF

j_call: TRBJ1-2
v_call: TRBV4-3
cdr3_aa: CASSQDKDSYGYTF

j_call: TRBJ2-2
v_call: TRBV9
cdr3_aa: CASSVAPGLAGDTGELFF

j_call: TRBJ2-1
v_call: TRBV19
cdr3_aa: CATKLAGGPYNEQFF

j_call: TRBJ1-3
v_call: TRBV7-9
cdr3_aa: CASRGRFSGNTIYF

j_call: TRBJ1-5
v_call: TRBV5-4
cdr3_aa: CASSFSGTGEGQPQHF

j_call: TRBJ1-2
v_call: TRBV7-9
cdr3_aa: CASSLFGERGNYGYTF

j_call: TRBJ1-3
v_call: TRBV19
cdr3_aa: CASSEGAGNTIYF

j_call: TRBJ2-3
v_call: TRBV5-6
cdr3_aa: CASSPSGGSTDTQYF

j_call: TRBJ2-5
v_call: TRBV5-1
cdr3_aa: CASSQGTGQETQYF

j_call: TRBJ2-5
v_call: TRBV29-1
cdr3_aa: CSVGTSGETQYF

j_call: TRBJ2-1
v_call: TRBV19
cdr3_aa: CASSIDQRLAGNEQFF

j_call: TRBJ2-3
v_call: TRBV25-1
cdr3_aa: CASWTSGTDTQYF

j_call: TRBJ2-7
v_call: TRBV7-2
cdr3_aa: CASSSSSGSFYEQYF

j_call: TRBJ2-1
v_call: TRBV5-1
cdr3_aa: CASSAGLAGLNEQFF

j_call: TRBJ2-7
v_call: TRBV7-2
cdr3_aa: CASSLVGLAGAYEQYF